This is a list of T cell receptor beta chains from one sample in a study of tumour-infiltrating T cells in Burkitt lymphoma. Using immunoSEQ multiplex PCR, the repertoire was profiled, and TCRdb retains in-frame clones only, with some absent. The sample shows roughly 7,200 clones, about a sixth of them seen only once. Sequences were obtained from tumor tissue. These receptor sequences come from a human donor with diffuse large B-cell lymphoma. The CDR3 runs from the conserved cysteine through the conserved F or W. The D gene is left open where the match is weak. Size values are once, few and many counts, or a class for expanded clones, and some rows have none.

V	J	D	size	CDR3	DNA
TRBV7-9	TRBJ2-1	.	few	CASSPSWGEGEFKQFF	TGTGCCAGCAGCCCGTCGTGGGGGGAAGGGGAATTTAAGCAGTTCTTC
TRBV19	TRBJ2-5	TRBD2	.	CASSIVGTSGPQETQYF	TGTGCCAGTAGTATAGTGGGGACTAGCGGGCCCCAAGAGACCCAGTACTTC
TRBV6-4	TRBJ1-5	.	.	CASSEDGGNQPQHF	TGTGCCAGCAGTGAGGACGGTGGCAATCAGCCCCAGCATTTT
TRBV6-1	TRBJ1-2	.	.	CASFGGTLSGYTF	TGTGCCAGCTTCGGGGGCACGCTCTCCGGCTACACCTTC
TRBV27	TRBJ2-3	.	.	CASSLPEIRTDTQYF	TGTGCCAGCAGTTTACCTGAAATCCGCACAGATACGCAGTATTTT
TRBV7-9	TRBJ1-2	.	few	CASSLSSPDQNYGYTF	TGTGCCAGCAGCTTATCTTCCCCCGACCAGAACTATGGCTACACCTTC
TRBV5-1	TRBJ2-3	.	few	CASSDGLRGPTIDTQYF	TGCGCCAGCAGCGATGGCCTTCGGGGTCCCACCATCGATACGCAGTATTTT
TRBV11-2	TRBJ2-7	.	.	CASSLDRRTGYEQYF	TGTGCCAGCAGCTTAGATCGAAGGACGGGCTACGAGCAGTACTTC
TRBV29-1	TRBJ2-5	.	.	CSVDPGGRETQYF	TGCAGCGTAGACCCGGGGGGCCGTGAGACCCAGTACTTC
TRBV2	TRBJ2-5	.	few	CASTPVGQETQYF	TGTGCCAGCACCCCTGTGGGGCAAGAGACCCAGTACTTC
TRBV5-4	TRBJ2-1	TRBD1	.	CASSPTGQGSNEQFF	TGTGCCAGCAGCCCTACCGGACAGGGTTCCAATGAGCAGTTCTTC
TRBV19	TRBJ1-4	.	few	CASSNWRHEKLFF	TGTGCCAGTAGTAACTGGCGGCATGAAAAACTGTTTTTT
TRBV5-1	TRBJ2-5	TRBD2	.	CASSLGLAGGLQRETQYF	TGCGCCAGCAGCCTAGGACTAGCGGGAGGCCTCCAACGGGAGACCCAGTACTTC
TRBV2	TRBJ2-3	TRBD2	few	CASSESSGRTDTQYF	TGTGCCAGCAGTGAATCTAGCGGGAGGACAGATACGCAGTATTTT
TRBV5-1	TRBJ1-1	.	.	CASSLLLTGYNTEAFF	TGCGCCAGCAGCTTGCTCCTAACGGGATACAACACTGAAGCTTTCTTT
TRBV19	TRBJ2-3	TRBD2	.	CASSIVAGGTDTQYF	TGTGCCAGTAGTATAGTAGCGGGAGGGACAGATACGCAGTATTTT
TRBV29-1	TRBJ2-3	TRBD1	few	CSVKRDRVSDTQYF	TGCAGCGTTAAGCGGGACAGGGTTTCAGATACGCAGTATTTT
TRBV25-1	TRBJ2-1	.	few	CASSSSGDYNEQFF	TGTGCCAGCAGTAGTAGCGGAGATTACAATGAGCAGTTCTTC
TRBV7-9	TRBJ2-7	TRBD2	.	CASSLTSGNNEQYF	TGTGCCAGCAGCCTTACTAGCGGGAACAACGAGCAGTACTTC
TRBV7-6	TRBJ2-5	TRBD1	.	CASSRDRGGETQYF	TGTGCCAGCAGCCGAGACAGGGGAGGAGAGACCCAGTACTTC
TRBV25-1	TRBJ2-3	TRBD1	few	CASRDRGNTQYF	TGTGCCAGTAGAGACAGGGGAAATACGCAGTATTTT
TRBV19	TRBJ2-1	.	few	CASSIVSGTHKGNEQFF	TGTGCCAGTAGTATAGTGTCCGGGACGCATAAGGGGAATGAGCAGTTCTTC
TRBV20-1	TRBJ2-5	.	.	CSARDTQTQYF	TGCAGTGCTAGAGATACGCAGACCCAGTACTTC
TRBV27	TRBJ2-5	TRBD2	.	CATGVGGETQYF	TGTGCCACCGGGGTGGGAGGGGAGACCCAGTACTTC
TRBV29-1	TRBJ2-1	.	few	CSVGDQSHEQFF	TGCAGCGTTGGTGACCAAAGTCATGAGCAGTTCTTC
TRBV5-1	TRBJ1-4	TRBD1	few	CASSWGGQTFNEKLFF	TGCGCCAGCAGCTGGGGGGGACAGACCTTCAATGAAAAACTGTTTTTT
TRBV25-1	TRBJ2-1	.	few	CASSDLMAGHNEQFF	TGTGCCAGCAGTGATTTAATGGCGGGCCACAATGAGCAGTTCTTC
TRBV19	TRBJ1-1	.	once	CASTVNTEAFF	TGTGCCAGTACCGTGAACACTGAAGCTTTCTTT
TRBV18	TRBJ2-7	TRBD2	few	CASFESGRARNEQYF	TGTGCCAGCTTCGAGAGCGGGAGGGCAAGAAACGAGCAGTACTTC
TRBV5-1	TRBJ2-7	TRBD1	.	CASSSQGFLGEQYF	TGCGCCAGCAGCTCACAGGGGTTCTTGGGCGAGCAGTACTTC
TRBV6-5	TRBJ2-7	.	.	CASSYSGRRPYEQYF	TGTGCCAGCAGTTACTCGGGACGTAGACCCTACGAGCAGTACTTC
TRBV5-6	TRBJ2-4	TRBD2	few	CASSLGLAYYKNIQYF	TGTGCCAGCAGCCTGGGACTAGCGTACTACAAAAACATTCAGTACTTC
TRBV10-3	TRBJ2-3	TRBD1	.	CAISLGDRTTDTQYF	TGTGCCATCAGCCTGGGGGACAGAACCACAGATACGCAGTATTTT
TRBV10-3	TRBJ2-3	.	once	CAISHEGGTDTQYF	TGTGCCATCAGTCATGAGGGCGGCACAGATACGCAGTATTTT
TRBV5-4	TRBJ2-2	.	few	CASSLEDTPGELFF	TGTGCCAGCAGCTTGGAAGACACCCCCGGGGAGCTGTTTTTT